This T cell receptor (beta chain) comes out of a study of cytomegalovirus exposure and HLA in healthy donors. Study in general: Later analysis reported that the approximately 120 validation repertoires shared the platform of the 500 to 750 first-cohort repertoires. Points from the study as a whole: Using the classifier, cytomegalovirus status was reportedly diagnosed with high specificity and sensitivity.

The germline V gene encodes CDR1 SGHKS and CDR2 YYEKEE (reference sequence). The length of the CDR3 is 13 residues. V lost 6 bases and J lost 3, with 12 bases in between. Donors were drawn from the approximately 130-subject validation cohort, separate from the approximately 700-subject first cohort. Regarding this clone: What it binds is not known.

The repertoire was sequenced with immunoSEQ multiplex PCR; TCRdb's copy has only in-frame clones and lacks some. Among roughly 59,000 clones listed, approximately 95% were seen once. Source material: PBMCs. This sequence was found in a woman aged 18-30 years in good health and CMV-seropositive. The V call is TRBV5-5, the J call TRBJ1-2; D uncertain. CDR3 sequence reads: CASTLSGYYGYTF. CDR3 bases: TGTGCCAGCACCCTATCGGGATACTATGGCTACACCTTC.